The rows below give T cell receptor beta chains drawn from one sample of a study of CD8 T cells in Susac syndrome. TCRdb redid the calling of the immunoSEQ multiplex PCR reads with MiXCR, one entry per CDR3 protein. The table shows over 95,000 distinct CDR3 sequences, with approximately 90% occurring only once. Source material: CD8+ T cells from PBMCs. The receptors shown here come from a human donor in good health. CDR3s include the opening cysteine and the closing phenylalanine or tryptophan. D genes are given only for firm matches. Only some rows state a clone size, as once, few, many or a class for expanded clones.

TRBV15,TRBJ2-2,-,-,TGTGCAACTTCCAGAGGACTGAACACCGGGGAGCTGTTTTTT,CATSRGLNTGELFF
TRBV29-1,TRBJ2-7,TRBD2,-,TGCAGCGTTGAAGATCGCGTAGCGGGGGGCTCCTACGAGCAGTACTTC,CSVEDRVAGGSYEQYF
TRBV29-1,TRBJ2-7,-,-,TGCAGCGTTGGACTAGGTTCGTACGAGCAGTACTTC,CSVGLGSYEQYF
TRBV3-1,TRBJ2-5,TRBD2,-,TGTGCCAGCAGCCGCCGACCGGGACTAGAGCAAGAGACCCAGTACTTC,CASSRRPGLEQETQYF
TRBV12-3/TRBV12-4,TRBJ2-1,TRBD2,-,TGTGCCAGCAGGAAACTAGGCGGGAGGGACAATGAGCAGTTCTTC,CASRKLGGRDNEQFF
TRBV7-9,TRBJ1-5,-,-,TGTGCCAGCTTTCGCAGGGAAATTATTCAGCCCCAGCATTTT,CASFRREIIQPQHF
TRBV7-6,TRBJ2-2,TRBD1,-,TGTGCCAGCAGGGAGACAGGGGCGCAGACCGGGGAGCTGTTTTTT,CASRETGAQTGELFF
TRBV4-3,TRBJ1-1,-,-,TGCGCCAGCAGAGGGGAGAACACTGAAGCTTTCTTT,CASRGENTEAFF
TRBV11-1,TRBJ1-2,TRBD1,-,TGTGCCAGCAGCGCCGGGACAGGGATCTATGGCTACACCTTC,CASSAGTGIYGYTF
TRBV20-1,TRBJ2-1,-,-,TGCAGTGCTTCCGGGACCCAAAGATACAATGAGCAGTTCTTC,CSASGTQRYNEQFF
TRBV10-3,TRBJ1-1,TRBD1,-,TGTGCCATCAGGCAGGGGGGGAACACTGAAGCTTTCTTT,CAIRQGGNTEAFF
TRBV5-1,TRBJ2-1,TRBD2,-,TGCGCCAGCAGCTTGCCGCTAGCGGGGGATTACAATGAGCAGTTCTTC,CASSLPLAGDYNEQFF
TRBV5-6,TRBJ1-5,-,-,TGTGCCAGCAGCGGGGGGGGAGGGCTAATTAGCAATCAGCCCCAGCATTTT,CASSGGGGLISNQPQHF
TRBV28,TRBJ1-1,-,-,TGTGCCAGCAGTCCCCACCTCAAGAACACTGAAGCTTTCTTT,CASSPHLKNTEAFF
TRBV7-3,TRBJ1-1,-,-,TGTGCCAGCAGCTTAACACCCGAGGGGACTGAAGCTTTCTTT,CASSLTPEGTEAFF
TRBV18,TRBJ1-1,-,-,TGTGCCAGCTCACCACCGGTAACTCGGGGGCGTACTGAAGCTTTCTTT,CASSPPVTRGRTEAFF
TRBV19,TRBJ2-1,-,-,TGTGCCAGTAGTTTTCGGCAGGGAGAGTACAATGAGCAGTTCTTC,CASSFRQGEYNEQFF
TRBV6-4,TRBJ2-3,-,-,TGTGCCAGCAGTGAACCAGGGGACACAGATACGCAGTATTTT,CASSEPGDTDTQYF
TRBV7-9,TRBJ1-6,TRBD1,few,TGTGCGTATTCAGGGACAGCTAATTCACCCCTCCACTTT,CAYSGTANSPLHF
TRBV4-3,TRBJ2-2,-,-,TGCGCCAGCAGCCAAGGGACGGCGAACACCGGGGAGCTGTTTTTT,CASSQGTANTGELFF
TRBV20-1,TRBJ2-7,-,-,TGCAGTGCTCAGGACGCCTCCTACGAGCAGTACTTC,CSAQDASYEQYF
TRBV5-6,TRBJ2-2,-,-,TGTGCCAGCAGCTTGGACAGGTCCGGGGAGCTGTTTTTT,CASSLDRSGELFF
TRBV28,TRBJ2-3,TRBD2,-,TGTGCCAGCAGTGCCACCCTCCAGCGGGAGGGCCCGGATACGCAGTATTTT,CASSATLQREGPDTQYF
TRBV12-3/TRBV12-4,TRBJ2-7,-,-,TGTGCCAGCAGTTCGGCCTACTCCTACGAGCAGTACTTC,CASSSAYSYEQYF
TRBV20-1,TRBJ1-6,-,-,TGCAGTGCTGGACAGACAAATTCACCCCTCCACTTT,CSAGQTNSPLHF
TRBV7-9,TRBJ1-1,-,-,TGTGCCAGCAGCTCGCTCGACCCGAACACTGAAGCTTTCTTT,CASSSLDPNTEAFF
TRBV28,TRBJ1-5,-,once,TGTGCCAGCAGTTATCGGATTCCTCGACAGGACAATCAGCCCCAGCATTTT,CASSYRIPRQDNQPQHF
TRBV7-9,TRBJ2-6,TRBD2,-,TGTGCCAGCAGCAAGACTAGCGGGAGCACTGGGGCCAACGTCCTGACTTTC,CASSKTSGSTGANVLTF
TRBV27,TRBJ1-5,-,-,TGTGCCAGCAGTTCGCGGGCTCTGGACAATCAGCCCCAGCATTTT,CASSSRALDNQPQHF
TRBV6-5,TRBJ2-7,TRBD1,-,TGTGCCAGCAGAAATACAGGGGGCCGGGACGAGCAGTACTTC,CASRNTGGRDEQYF
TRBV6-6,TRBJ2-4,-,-,TGTGCCAGCACCTATCGCAGCCGGGACATTCAGTACTTC,CASTYRSRDIQYF
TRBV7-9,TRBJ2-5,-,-,TGTGCCAGCAGCTTCATTCCACGGGGAAACCAAGAGACCCAGTACTTC,CASSFIPRGNQETQYF
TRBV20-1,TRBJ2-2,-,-,TGCAGTGCTAGCGGGACTAACACCGGGGAGCTGTTTTTT,CSASGTNTGELFF
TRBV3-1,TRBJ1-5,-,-,TGTGCCAGCAGCCAAGCGGGCTTCGGCAATCAGCCCCAGCATTTT,CASSQAGFGNQPQHF
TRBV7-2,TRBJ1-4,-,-,TGTGCCAGCACCCAGGCGGGTAATGAAAAACTGTTTTTT,CASTQAGNEKLFF
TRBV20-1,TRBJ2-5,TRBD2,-,TGCAGTGCTAGAGGACTAGCTGGGGAGACCCAGTACTTC,CSARGLAGETQYF
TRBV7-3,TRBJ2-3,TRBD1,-,TGTGCCAGCAGCTTAGGGGACAGGGCGTACGATACGCAGTATTTT,CASSLGDRAYDTQYF
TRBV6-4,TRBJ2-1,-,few,TGTGCCAGCAGTGACTCCGGGGGCAGGGATGAGCAGTTCTTC,CASSDSGGRDEQFF
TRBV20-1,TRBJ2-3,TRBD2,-,TGCAGTGCTTCTTCTTTCGGGGGGAATGCAGATACGCAGTATTTT,CSASSFGGNADTQYF
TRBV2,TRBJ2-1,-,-,TGTGCCAGCAGTTCCAACTCTTTCCTAGCCAAAGACGAGCAGTTCTTC,CASSSNSFLAKDEQFF
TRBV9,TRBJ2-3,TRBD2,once,TGTGCCAGCAGCGTAACACTGGGGGAGGGGAGTGGACATCGGAACAGACGCACAGATACGCAGTATTTT,CASSVTLGEGSGHRNRRTDTQYF
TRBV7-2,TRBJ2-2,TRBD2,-,TGTGCCAGCACCAGAACCCCAGCGGGACTTGTGGCCGGGGAGCTGTTTTTT,CASTRTPAGLVAGELFF
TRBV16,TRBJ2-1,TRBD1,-,TGTGCCAGCACCCCGGGACAGGGCCTAAGTTGGGAGCAGTTCTTC,CASTPGQGLSWEQFF
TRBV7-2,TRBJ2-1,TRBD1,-,TGTGCCAGCAGATACAGGGGCGGCAATGAGCAGTTCTTC,CASRYRGGNEQFF
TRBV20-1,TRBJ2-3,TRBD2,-,TGCAGTGCTCCCCGACCCCCGGGAGGGACGCAGTATTTT,CSAPRPPGGTQYF
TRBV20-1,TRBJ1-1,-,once,TGCAGTGCTAGCTCGTCCCTCACTGAAGCTTTCTTT,CSASSSLTEAFF
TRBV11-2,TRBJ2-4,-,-,TGTGCCAGCAGCTTACCTGGGTACAAAAACATTCAGTACTTC,CASSLPGYKNIQYF
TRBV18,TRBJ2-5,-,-,TGTGCCAGCTCACTTTTGAACCCCCCCAGCGGAGTGTACCAAGAGACCCAGTACTTC,CASSLLNPPSGVYQETQYF
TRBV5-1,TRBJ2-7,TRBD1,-,TGCGCCAGCAGTTTGCAGGGGGCGTCGGCCATCTACGAGCAGTACTTC,CASSLQGASAIYEQYF
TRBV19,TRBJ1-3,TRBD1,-,TGTGCCAGTATCCGGGACAGGAGCTCTGGAAACACCATATATTTT,CASIRDRSSGNTIYF
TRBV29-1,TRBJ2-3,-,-,TGCAGCGTTGACCACAGTAGCACAGGTACGCAGTATTTT,CSVDHSSTGTQYF
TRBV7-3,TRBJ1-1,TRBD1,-,TGTGCCAGCAGCTCTGGGACAGGAGAAGCTTTCTTT,CASSSGTGEAFF
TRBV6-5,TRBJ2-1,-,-,TGTGCCAGCAGTTACTCGGTTAGCGGCTATGAGCAGTTCTTC,CASSYSVSGYEQFF
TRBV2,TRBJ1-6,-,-,TGTGCCAGCCAGGACAGTCCCTCCTATAATTCACCCCTCCACTTT,CASQDSPSYNSPLHF
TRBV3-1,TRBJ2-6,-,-,TGTGCCAGCAGCCAAGCGGTAGCTGGGGCCAACGTCCTGACTTTC,CASSQAVAGANVLTF
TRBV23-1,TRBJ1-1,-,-,TGCGCCAGCAGTCCACCCGGGTTTGGGGCGAAGACTGAAGCTTTCTTT,CASSPPGFGAKTEAFF
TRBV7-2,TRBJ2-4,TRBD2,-,TGTGCCAGCAGCTTTCGGGGGACTAGCGGGCTAGCCAAAAACATTCAGTACTTC,CASSFRGTSGLAKNIQYF
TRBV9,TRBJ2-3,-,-,TGTGCCAGCAGCGTGACCCCCGAGGGAGATACGCAGTATTTT,CASSVTPEGDTQYF
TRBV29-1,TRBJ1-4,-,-,TGCAGCGTTGGACCCCAGGGGACTAATGAAAAACTGTTTTTT,CSVGPQGTNEKLFF